This entry features one TCR beta chain sequence. Compared with germline, one end of the junction differs, possibly owing to a read error. The CDR3 runs to 13 residues. CDR1 is SSHAT and CDR2 is FNYEAQ in the germline V gene (reference sequence). This sample is drawn from a study of control samples from healthy donors and cancer patients. Sequenced by immunoSEQ multiplex PCR; TCRdb stores in-frame clones only, minus some. This sample's table reports about 200,000 clones. The J gene is TRBJ1-4, the V gene TRBV7-7; D gene ambiguous. Sequenced sample: blood. The source is a woman aged 25-40 years in good health. The DNA for the CDR3 is TGTGCTAGCAGCTTGGGCGCTCGGGAAAAACTGTTTTTT. Protein product: CASSLGAREKLFF.